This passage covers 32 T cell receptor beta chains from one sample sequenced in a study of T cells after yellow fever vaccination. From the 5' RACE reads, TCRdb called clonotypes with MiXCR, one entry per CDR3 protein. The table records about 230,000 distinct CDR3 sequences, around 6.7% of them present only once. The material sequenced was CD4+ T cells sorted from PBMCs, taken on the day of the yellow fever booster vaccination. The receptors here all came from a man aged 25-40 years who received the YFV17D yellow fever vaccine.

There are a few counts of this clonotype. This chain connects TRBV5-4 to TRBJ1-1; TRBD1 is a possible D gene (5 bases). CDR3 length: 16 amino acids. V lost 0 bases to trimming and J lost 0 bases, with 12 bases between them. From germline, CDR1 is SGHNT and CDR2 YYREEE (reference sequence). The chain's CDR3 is CASSLVGRGMNTEAFF. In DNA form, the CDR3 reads TGTGCCAGCAGCTTGGTGGGTCGGGGCATGAACACTGAAGCTTTCTTT.

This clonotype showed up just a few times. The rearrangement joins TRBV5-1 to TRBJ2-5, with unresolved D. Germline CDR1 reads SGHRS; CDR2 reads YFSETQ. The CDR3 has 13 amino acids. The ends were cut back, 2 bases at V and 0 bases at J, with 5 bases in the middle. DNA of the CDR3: TGCGCCAGCAGCTTTAGCCACCAAGAGACCCAGTACTTC. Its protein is CASSFSHQETQYF.

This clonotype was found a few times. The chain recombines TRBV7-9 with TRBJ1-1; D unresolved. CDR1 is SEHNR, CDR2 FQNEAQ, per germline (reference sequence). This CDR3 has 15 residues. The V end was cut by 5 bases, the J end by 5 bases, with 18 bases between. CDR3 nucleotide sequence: TGTGCCAGCAGCCCCGTTTTAGTAGTGGGGACTGAAGCTTTCTTT. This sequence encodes CASSPVLVVGTEAFF.

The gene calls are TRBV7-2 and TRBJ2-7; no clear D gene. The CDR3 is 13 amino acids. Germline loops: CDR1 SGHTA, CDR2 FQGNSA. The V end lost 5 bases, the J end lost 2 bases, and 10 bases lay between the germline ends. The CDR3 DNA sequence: TGTGCCAGCAGCGGCTCCGCGGCCTACGAGCAGTACTTC. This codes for CASSGSAAYEQYF. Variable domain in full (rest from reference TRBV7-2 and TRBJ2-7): GAGVSQSPSNKVTEKGKDVELRCDPISGHTALYWYRQSLGQGLEFLIYFQGNSAPDKSGLPSDRFSAERTGGSVSTLTIQRTQQEDSAVYLCASSGSAAYEQYFGPGTRLTVT.

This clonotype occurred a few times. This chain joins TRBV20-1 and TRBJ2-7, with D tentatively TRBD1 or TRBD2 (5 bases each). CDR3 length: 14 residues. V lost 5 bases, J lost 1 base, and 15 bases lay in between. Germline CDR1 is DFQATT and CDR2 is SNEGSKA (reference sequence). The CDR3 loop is CSAFGAGKSYEQYF. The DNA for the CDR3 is TGCAGTGCTTTCGGGGCAGGGAAGTCCTACGAGCAGTACTTC.

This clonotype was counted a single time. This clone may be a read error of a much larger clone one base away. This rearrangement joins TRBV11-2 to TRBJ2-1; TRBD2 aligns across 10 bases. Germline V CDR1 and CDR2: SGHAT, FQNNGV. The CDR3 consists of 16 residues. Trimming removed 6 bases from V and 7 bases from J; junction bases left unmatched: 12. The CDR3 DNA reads TGTGCCAGCAGGCCTAAGGGGACTAGCGTTAAGAATGAGCAGTTCTTC. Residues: CASRPKGTSVKNEQFF.

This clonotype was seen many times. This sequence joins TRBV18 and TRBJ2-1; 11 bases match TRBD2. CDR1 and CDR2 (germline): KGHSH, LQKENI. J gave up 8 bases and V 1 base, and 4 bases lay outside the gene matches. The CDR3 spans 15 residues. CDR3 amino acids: CASSPLAGGLYEQFF. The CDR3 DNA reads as TGTGCCAGCTCACCACTAGCGGGAGGGCTGTATGAGCAGTTCTTC.

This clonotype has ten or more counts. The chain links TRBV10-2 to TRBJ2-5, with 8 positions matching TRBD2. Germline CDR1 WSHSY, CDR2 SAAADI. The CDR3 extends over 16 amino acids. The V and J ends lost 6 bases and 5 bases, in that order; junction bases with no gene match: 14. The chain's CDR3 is CASRILGAGDLETQYF. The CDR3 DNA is TGCGCCAGCAGGATTCTTGGAGCGGGAGATTTGGAGACCCAGTACTTC.

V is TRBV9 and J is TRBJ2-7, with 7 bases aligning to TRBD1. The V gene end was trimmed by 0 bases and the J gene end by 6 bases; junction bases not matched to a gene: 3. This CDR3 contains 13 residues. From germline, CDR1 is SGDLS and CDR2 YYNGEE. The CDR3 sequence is CASSVVAGGEQYF. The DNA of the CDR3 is TGTGCCAGCAGCGTAGTCGCAGGGGGCGAGCAGTACTTC.

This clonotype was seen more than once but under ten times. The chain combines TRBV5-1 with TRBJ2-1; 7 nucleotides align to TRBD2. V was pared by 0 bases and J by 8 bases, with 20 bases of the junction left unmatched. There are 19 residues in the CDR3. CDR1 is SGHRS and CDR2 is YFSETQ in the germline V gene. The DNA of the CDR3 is TGCGCCAGCAGCTTGGGGTCGCTCCGCACGGGAGGAGGCCTACATGAGCAGTTCTTC. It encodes CASSLGSLRTGGGLHEQFF.

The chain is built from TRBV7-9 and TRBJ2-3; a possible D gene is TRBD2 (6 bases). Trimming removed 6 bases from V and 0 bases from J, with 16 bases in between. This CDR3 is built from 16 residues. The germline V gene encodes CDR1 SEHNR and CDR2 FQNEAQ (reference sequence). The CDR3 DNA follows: TGTGCCAGCAGTTCGGGGAGGCTCTCTAGCACAGATACGCAGTATTTT. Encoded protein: CASSSGRLSSTDTQYF.

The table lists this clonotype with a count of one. The CDR3 bases are TGTGCCACCAGGCCGGGGGCGACTGGGGGCGGGGAGCTGTTTTTT. This sequence encodes CATRPGATGGGELFF. This chain links TRBV6-1 with TRBJ2-2; D could derive from TRBD1 or TRBD2 (6 bases each). CDR1 and CDR2 from the germline V gene are MNHNS and SASEGT. The ends were cut back, 10 bases at V and 7 bases at J, with 22 bases in the middle. This CDR3 contains 15 residues.

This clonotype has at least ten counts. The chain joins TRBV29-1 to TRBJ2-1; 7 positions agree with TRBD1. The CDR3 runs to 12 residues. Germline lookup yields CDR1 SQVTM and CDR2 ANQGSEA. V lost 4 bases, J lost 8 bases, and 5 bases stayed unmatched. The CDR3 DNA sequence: TGCAGCGTTGCCGGGACAGCCTATGAGCAGTTCTTC. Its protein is CSVAGTAYEQFF.

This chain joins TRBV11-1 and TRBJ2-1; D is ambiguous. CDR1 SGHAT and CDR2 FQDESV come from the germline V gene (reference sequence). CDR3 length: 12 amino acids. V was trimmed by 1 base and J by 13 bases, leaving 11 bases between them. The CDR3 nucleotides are TGTGCCAGCAGCTTAGGAGGTGGGTACCAGTTCTTC. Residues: CASSLGGGYQFF.

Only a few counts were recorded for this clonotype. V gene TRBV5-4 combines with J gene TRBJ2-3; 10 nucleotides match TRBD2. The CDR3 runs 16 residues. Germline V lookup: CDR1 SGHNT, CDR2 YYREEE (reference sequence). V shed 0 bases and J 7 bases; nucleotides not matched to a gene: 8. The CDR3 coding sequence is TGTGCCAGCAGCTTGGGATGGGCTAGCGGGGGTAATACGCAGTATTTT. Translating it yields CASSLGWASGGNTQYF.

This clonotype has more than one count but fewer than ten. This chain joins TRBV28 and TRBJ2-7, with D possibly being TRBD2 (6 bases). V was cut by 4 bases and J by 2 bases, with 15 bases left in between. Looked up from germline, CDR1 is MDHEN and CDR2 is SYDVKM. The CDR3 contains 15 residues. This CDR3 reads CASSSPARGAYEQYF. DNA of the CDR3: TGTGCCAGCAGTTCCCCCGCGCGGGGAGCCTACGAGCAGTACTTC.

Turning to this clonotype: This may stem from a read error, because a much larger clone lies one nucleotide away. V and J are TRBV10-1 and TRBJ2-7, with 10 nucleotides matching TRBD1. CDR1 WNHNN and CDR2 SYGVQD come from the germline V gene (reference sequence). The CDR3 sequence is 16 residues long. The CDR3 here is CVSSASGGTGVGVQYF. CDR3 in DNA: TGCGTCAGCAGTGCGTCCGGGGGGACAGGGGTAGGTGTGCAGTACTTC.

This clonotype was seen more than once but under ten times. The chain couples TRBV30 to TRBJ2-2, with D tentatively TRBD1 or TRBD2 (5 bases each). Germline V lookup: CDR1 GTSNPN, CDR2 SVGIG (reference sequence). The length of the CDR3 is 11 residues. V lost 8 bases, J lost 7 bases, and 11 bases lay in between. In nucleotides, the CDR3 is TGTGCCCGAAAGGGGAGCGGGGAGCTGTTTTTT. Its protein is CARKGSGELFF.

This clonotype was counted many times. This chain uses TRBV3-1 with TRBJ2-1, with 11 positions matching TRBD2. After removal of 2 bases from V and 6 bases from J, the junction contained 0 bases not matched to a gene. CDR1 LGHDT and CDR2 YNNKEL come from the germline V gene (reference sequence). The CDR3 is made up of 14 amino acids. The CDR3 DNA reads TGTGCCAGCAGCCAACTAGCGGGAGGCAATGAGCAGTTCTTC. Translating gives CASSQLAGGNEQFF.

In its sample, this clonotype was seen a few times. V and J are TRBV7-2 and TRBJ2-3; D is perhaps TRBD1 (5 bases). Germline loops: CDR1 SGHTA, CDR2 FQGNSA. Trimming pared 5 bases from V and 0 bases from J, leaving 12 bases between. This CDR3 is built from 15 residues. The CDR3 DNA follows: TGTGCCAGCAGCAGACAGACGAGGAGCACAGATACGCAGTATTTT. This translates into CASSRQTRSTDTQYF.

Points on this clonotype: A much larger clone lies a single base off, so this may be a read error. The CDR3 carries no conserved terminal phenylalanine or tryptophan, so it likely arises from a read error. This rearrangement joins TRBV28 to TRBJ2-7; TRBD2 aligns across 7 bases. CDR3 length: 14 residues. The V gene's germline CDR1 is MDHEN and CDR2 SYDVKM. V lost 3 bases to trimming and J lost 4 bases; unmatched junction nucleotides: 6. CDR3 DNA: TGTGCCAGCAGTTTCGGGGGGAGTGCTTACGAGCAGTACTAC. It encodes CASSFGGSAYEQYY.

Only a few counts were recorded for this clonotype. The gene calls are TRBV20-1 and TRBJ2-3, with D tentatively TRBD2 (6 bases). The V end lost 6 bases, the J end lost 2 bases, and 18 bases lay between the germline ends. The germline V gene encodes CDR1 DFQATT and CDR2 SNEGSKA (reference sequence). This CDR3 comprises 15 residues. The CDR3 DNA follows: TGCAGTGCCAAACCCCGACTAGGATCCACAGATACGCAGTATTTT. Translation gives CSAKPRLGSTDTQYF.

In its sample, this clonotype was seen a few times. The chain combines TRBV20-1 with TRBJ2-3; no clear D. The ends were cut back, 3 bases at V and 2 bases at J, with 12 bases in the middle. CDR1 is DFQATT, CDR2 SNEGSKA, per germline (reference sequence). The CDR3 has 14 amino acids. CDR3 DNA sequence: TGCAGTGCTAGGATGAGACAATACACAGATACGCAGTATTTT. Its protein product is CSARMRQYTDTQYF.

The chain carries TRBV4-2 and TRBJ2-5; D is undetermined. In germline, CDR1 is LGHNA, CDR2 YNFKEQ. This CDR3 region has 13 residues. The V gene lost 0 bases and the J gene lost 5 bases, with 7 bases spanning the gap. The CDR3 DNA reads TGTGCCAGCAGCCAAGAGAAATGGGAGACCCAGTACTTC. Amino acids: CASSQEKWETQYF.

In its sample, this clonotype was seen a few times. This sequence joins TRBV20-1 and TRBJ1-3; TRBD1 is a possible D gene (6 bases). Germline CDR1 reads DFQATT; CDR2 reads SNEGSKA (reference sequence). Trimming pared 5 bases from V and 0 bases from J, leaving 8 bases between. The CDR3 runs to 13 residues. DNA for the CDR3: TGCAGTGCTTGGGACATCTCTGGAAACACCATATATTTT. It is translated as CSAWDISGNTIYF.

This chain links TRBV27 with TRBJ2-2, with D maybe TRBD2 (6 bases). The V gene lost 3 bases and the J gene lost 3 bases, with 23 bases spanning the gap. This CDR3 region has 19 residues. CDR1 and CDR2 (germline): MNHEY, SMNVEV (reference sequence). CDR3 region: CASSFRLTDSGRYTGELFF. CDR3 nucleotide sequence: TGTGCCAGCAGTTTTCGACTTACGGATAGCGGTCGGTACACCGGGGAGCTGTTTTTT.

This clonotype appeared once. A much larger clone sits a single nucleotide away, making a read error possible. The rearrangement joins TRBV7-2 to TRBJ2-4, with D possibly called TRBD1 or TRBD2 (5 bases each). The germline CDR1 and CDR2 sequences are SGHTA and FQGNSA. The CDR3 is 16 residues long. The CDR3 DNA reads TGTGTCAGCAGCTTTCTCCGGGGTCAGGGCAAAAACATTCAGTACTTC. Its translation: CVSSFLRGQGKNIQYF.

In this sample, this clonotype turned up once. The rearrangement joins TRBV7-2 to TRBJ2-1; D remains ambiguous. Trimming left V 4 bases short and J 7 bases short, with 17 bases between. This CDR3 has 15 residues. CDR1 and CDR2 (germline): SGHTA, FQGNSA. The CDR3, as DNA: TGTGCCAGCAGCTCCGATTTTTGGGCATGGAATGAGCAGTTCTTC. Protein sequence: CASSSDFWAWNEQFF.

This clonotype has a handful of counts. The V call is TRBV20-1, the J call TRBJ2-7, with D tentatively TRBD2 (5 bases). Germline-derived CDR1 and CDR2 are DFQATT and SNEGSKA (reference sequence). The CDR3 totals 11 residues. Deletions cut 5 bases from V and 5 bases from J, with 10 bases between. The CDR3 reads CSADGNNEQYF. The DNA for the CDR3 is TGCAGTGCTGACGGGAACAACGAGCAGTACTTC.

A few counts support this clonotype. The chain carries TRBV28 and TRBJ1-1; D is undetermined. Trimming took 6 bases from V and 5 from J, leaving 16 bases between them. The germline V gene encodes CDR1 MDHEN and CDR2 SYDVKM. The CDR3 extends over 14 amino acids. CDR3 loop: CASSPLGGGTEAFF. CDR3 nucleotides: TGTGCCAGCAGCCCCTTAGGAGGTGGGACTGAAGCTTTCTTT.

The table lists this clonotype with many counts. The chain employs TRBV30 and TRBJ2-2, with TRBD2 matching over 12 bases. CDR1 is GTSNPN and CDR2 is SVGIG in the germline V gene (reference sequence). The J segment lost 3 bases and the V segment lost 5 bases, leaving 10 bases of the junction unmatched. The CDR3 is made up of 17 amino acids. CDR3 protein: CAWGGLAGGPDTGELFF. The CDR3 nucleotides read TGTGCCTGGGGGGGGCTAGCGGGAGGGCCGGACACCGGGGAGCTGTTTTTT.

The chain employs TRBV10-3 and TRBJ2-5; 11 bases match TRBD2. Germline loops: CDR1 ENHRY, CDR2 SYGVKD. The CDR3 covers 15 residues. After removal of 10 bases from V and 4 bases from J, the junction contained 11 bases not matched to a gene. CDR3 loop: CATRDEGLAGETQYF. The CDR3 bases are TGTGCCACCCGAGACGAAGGACTAGCGGGAGAGACCCAGTACTTC.